The subject of this entry is one T cell receptor beta chain. Its specific antigen is unknown. Nothing much larger sits one base from this clone, and base qualities are not available. There are 14 amino acids in the CDR3, from cysteine to phenylalanine inclusive. Just the 42-base CDR3 DNA is kept, in frame starting at base 1. The germline V gene (reference sequence) specifies DFQATT as CDR1 and SNEGSKA as CDR2. The trim is 3 bases for V and 4 bases for J, with a gap of 15 bases between the germline ends. The record originates from a study of blood T cell repertoires in COVID-19 (dated by TCRdb to 2019 to 2021). Background for the entire study: Collaborator samples came from the United States, Italy and Spain and covered acute and convalescent phases of COVID-19. Where HLA class I and class II types were available, the types were taken from metadata supplied by the sample provider, not from assay-based typing. The repertoires were released in a freely available public database intended as a resource for research on the immune response to SARS-CoV-2. A de-identified subject ID, COVID-19 status, age in years and sex were almost always included in the sample metadata. The prospective study material was composed of cDNA or gDNA derived from T cells, B-cell-depleted T cells, or PBMCs. Deeply sampled blood TCRbeta repertoires from subjects exposed to, actively infected with, or recovered from COVID-19 were included in the dataset. The samples were drawn from the first 160 participants of the ongoing ImmuneRACE study and from roughly 1,300 subjects provided by 6 global collaborators. What the authors observed across the whole study: How much clinical and demographic metadata was included differed by source and by participant, and the metadata was provided uncurated.

The immunoSEQ Assay, a bias-controlled multiplex PCR, was used to amplify TCRbeta CDR3 regions from genomic DNA. The original pipeline was this. The number of nucleated cells in each sample was estimated by amplification of reference gene primers within the assay. Sequence reads were collapsed and filtered to measure the absolute abundance of every unique TCRbeta CDR3 rearrangement. Productive Simpson clonality was computed per sample as the square root of Simpson's diversity index over productive rearrangements. Not all clones reach the TCRdb copy of this immuneACCESS table, which keeps in-frame sequences only. Checked studies attribute under half of the gap to unresolved V genes and leave the rest unexplained. For V, J and clone size, that table is used; D and trimming come from the DNA. Across this sample there are a few hundred thousand clones, with roughly 89% seen only once. The leading ten clones occupy roughly 6.2% of the sample.

In the prospective study, participants were roughly 18 to 90 years old, resided in about 25 geographic areas of the United States, and were enrolled through a virtual design. In the prospective study, participants were assigned to cohorts based on the clinical history participants reported in a screening survey and a study questionnaire. ImmuneRACE Cohort 3 recovered participants were defined by two consecutive negative NP/OP PCR tests, healthcare professional clearance, or symptom resolution. In the prospective study, mobile phlebotomists collected whole blood, serum and a nasopharyngeal or oropharyngeal swab from each participant. Prospective study participants could optionally give additional blood draws and questionnaires over a roughly 2-month period. Blood samples from the prospective study were shipped frozen or at room temperature prior to DNA extraction.

The chain was built from TRBV20-1 and TRBJ2-5, with no D gene named confidently. This receptor was identified in a middle-aged woman who had recovered from COVID-19. Sequenced sample: PBMCs or T cells enriched from blood (not recorded which). The CDR3 is CSASRPSLGETQYF. Here is the DNA: TGCAGTGCTAGTAGGCCTAGTCTGGGAGAGACCCAGTACTTC.